Listed below are T cell receptor beta chains from one sample, sequenced in a study of blood T cell repertoires in COVID-19. TCRdb's copy holds only in-frame clones and misses some; the assay was immunoSEQ multiplex PCR. The sample yields about 68,000 clones, around 83% seen once. Input material: peripheral blood. The receptors were gathered from a man aged 45-65 years with acute or convalescent COVID-19. Each CDR3 is given with its conserved first and last residue. The D gene is left open where the match is weak. Some rows have no size entry. The others give once, few or many, or a class for an expanded clone.

CDR3 protein,CDR3 DNA,clone size,V gene,J gene,D gene
CASSFGTPGNTIYF,TGCGCCAGCAGCTTCGGGACTCCAGGAAACACCATATATTTT,.,TRBV5-1,TRBJ1-3,.
CASSVAGPSYGYTF,TGTGCCAGCAGCGTAGCAGGGCCGAGCTATGGCTACACCTTC,.,TRBV9,TRBJ1-2,.
CASSYGQPGSGYTF,TGTGCCAGCAGCTACGGACAGCCCGGATCTGGCTACACCTTC,.,TRBV6-5,TRBJ1-2,.
CASSQVMSFTDTQYF,TGTGCCAGCAGCCAAGTCATGAGCTTCACAGATACGCAGTATTTT,.,TRBV3-1/TRBV3-2,TRBJ2-3,.
CASSLGSGYQETQYF,TGTGCCAGCAGTTTGGGTTCGGGGTACCAAGAGACCCAGTACTTC,.,TRBV28,TRBJ2-5,.
CASWRGHGNTGELFF,TGTGCCAGCTGGAGAGGACATGGGAACACCGGGGAGCTGTTTTTT,.,TRBV27,TRBJ2-2,.
CASSADRLGYTF,TGTGCCAGCAGCGCTGATAGACTAGGCTACACCTTC,.,TRBV9,TRBJ1-2,.
CASSYGDIGSGTQYF,TGTGCCAGCAGTTATGGGGACATCGGCAGTGGTACGCAGTATTTT,.,TRBV6-5,TRBJ2-3,.
CASSLEGASDYGYTF,TGCGCCAGCAGCTTGGAGGGGGCGTCTGACTATGGCTACACCTTC,.,TRBV5-1,TRBJ1-2,TRBD1
CASSQDRGNQPQHF,TGTGCCAGCAGCCAAGATAGGGGGAATCAGCCCCAGCATTTT,.,TRBV4-2,TRBJ1-5,.
CASSIASGNTGELFF,TGTGCCAGCAGCATCGCTAGCGGCAACACCGGGGAGCTGTTTTTT,.,TRBV9,TRBJ2-2,TRBD2
CASNNGLASYNEQFF,TGTGCCAGCAACAACGGACTAGCTTCTTACAATGAGCAGTTCTTC,.,TRBV9,TRBJ2-1,TRBD2
CASSRNRGGETQYF,TGTGCCAGCAGCCGGAACAGGGGAGGAGAGACCCAGTACTTC,.,TRBV4-2,TRBJ2-5,.
CAWSQSSYEQYF,TGTGCCTGGAGTCAGTCATCCTACGAGCAGTACTTC,.,TRBV30,TRBJ2-7,.
CASSGAAGGPRETQYF,TGTGCCAGCAGCGGTGCGGCGGGGGGGCCCAGGGAGACCCAGTACTTC,.,TRBV9,TRBJ2-5,TRBD2
CASSKGGRGYTF,TGTGCCAGCAGTAAGGGAGGACGCGGCTACACCTTC,.,TRBV28,TRBJ1-2,.
CASSPTSGLTGELFF,TGTGCCAGCAGCCCGACTAGCGGACTAACCGGGGAGCTGTTTTTT,few,TRBV5-6,TRBJ2-2,TRBD2
CASSQAGGGYGYTF,TGCGCCAGCAGCCAAGCAGGGGGCGGCTATGGCTACACCTTC,.,TRBV5-1,TRBJ1-2,TRBD1
CATSDLNQPQHF,TGTGCCACCAGTGATCTCAATCAGCCCCAGCATTTT,.,TRBV24-1,TRBJ1-5,.
CASSDFAGEADTQYF,TGCGCCAGCAGTGACTTTGCGGGAGAAGCAGATACGCAGTATTTT,.,TRBV10-1,TRBJ2-3,TRBD2
CASSPSGSPREQFF,TGTGCCAGCAGTCCCAGCGGGAGCCCCCGTGAGCAGTTCTTC,.,TRBV27,TRBJ2-1,TRBD2
CASSQDILAGSNIQYF,TGTGCCAGCAGCCAAGATATACTAGCGGGCAGTAACATTCAGTACTTC,.,TRBV3-1/TRBV3-2,TRBJ2-4,TRBD2
CASSQASGWMNYEQYF,TGCGCCAGCAGCCAAGCGTCAGGGTGGATGAACTACGAGCAGTACTTC,.,TRBV4-1,TRBJ2-7,.
CATSRDRSDDYEQFF,TGTGCCACCAGCAGAGATCGGTCCGACGACTATGAGCAGTTCTTC,.,TRBV15,TRBJ2-1,.
CARDFLNEQFF,TGTGCCAGGGACTTCCTCAATGAGCAGTTCTTC,.,TRBV30,TRBJ2-1,.
CASSQRGADYGYTF,TGTGCCAGCAGCCAACGGGGGGCAGACTATGGCTACACCTTC,.,TRBV3-1/TRBV3-2,TRBJ1-2,.
CAWGGTSGNTIYF,TGTGCCTGGGGGGGGACATCTGGAAACACCATATATTTT,.,TRBV30,TRBJ1-3,.
CASSLPRTGGNTEAFF,TGCGCCAGCAGCTTACCCAGGACAGGGGGTAACACTGAAGCTTTCTTT,.,TRBV5-1,TRBJ1-1,TRBD1
CASSAATSGSVKNIQYF,TGTGCCAGTAGTGCCGCTACTAGCGGGAGTGTCAAAAACATTCAGTACTTC,.,TRBV19,TRBJ2-4,TRBD2
CASSSTWTSASYEQYF,TGTGCCAGCAGCTCAACGTGGACTAGCGCTTCCTACGAGCAGTACTTC,.,TRBV5-6,TRBJ2-7,TRBD2
CASSPPTGSSTDTQYF,TGTGCCAGCAGCCCCCCGACAGGGAGTTCCACAGATACGCAGTATTTT,.,TRBV7-9,TRBJ2-3,TRBD1
CASSSTSGVPGTGELFF,TGTGCCAGCAGCTCGACTAGCGGGGTGCCGGGCACCGGGGAGCTGTTTTTT,few,TRBV7-9,TRBJ2-2,TRBD2
CASRETGGTGELFF,TGTGCCAGCAGAGAGACAGGGGGCACCGGGGAGCTGTTTTTT,.,TRBV6-5,TRBJ2-2,TRBD1
CASSLASGTGPDTQYF,TGTGCCAGCAGCTTGGCATCCGGGACAGGTCCAGATACGCAGTATTTT,.,TRBV7-6,TRBJ2-3,TRBD1
CASSFQGADTQYF,TGTGCCAGCTCTTTCCAGGGCGCAGATACGCAGTATTTT,.,TRBV12-3/TRBV12-4,TRBJ2-3,.
CASSSLDREGYTF,TGTGCCAGCAGCTCCTTGGACAGGGAGGGCTACACCTTC,.,TRBV5-6,TRBJ1-2,TRBD1
CASSLSRGQARNSPLHF,TGTGCCAGCAGCCTAAGTCGGGGACAGGCGAGGAATTCACCCCTCCACTTT,.,TRBV7-9,TRBJ1-6,TRBD1
CATSPGVGQGNYGYTF,TGTGCCACCAGCCCAGGAGTCGGACAGGGGAATTATGGCTACACCTTC,few,TRBV15,TRBJ1-2,TRBD1
CASSGTDNQPQHF,TGTGCCAGCAGCGGGACAGACAATCAGCCCCAGCATTTT,.,TRBV7-9,TRBJ1-5,TRBD1
CASSLTGTVDGYTF,TGTGCCAGCAGCTTAACCGGGACAGTTGATGGCTACACCTTC,.,TRBV7-9,TRBJ1-2,TRBD1
CASSFFTDTQYF,TGTGCCAGCAGCTTCTTCACAGATACGCAGTATTTT,.,TRBV11-2,TRBJ2-3,.
CASGGREDTDTQYF,TGTGCCAGCGGCGGGAGGGAGGACACAGATACGCAGTATTTT,.,TRBV9,TRBJ2-3,TRBD2
CAISEWEAGGYTGELFF,TGTGCCATCAGTGAGTGGGAGGCAGGGGGCTACACCGGGGAGCTGTTTTTT,.,TRBV10-3,TRBJ2-2,TRBD1